This note documents a single T cell receptor (beta chain) sequence. The sample holds many counts of this clonotype. The target of this receptor is not known. Within one base of it there is no much larger clone, and no base qualities were kept. The CDR3 goes from the cysteine to the phenylalanine over 16 residues. Just CDR3 DNA is preserved here, 48 bases in frame from base 1. Deletion took 0 bases off V and 0 bases off J, with a span of 11 bases between the germline ends. Sequences SGHRS (CDR1) and YFSETQ (CDR2) are obtained from the germline V gene. The data are from a study of breast tumors, draining lymph nodes, adjacent tissues (dated by TCRdb to the mid-2010s). With regard to the full study: TCR beta repertoires were compared across tumor, adjacent nontumor tissue and axillary lymph nodes obtained from breast cancer patients. In human breast cancer, the study set out to assess how tumor, surrounding tissue and draining lymph node repertoires relate to one another and whether T cells might be exchanged between them.

Lymph node samples came from the axillary draining lymph nodes of breast cancer patients. Study-level results and caveats: The data were considered consistent with most tumor T cells being derived from the lymph node and subsequently expanding within tumor tissue. Tumor and nontumor tissue repertoires were significantly more similar in luminal-like than in basal-like breast cancer. The conclusion that tumor T cells originate in lymph nodes was framed as consistent with a hypothesis rather than directly demonstrated. T-cell repertoire diversity in tumors was found to be lower than in lymph nodes but higher than in nontumor tissue, and preferential V and J gene usage was observed.

TCRdb names Illumina HiSeq 2000 as the instrument used. TCR beta chain libraries were generated through multiplex PCR amplification. The amplified TCR beta chain products were analyzed by high-throughput sequencing. TCRdb reanalyzed the raw reads on its own, using fastp at Q25 for trimming and MiXCR for clone calling, and kept in-frame beta chains. Here each entry gathers all rows of one CDR3 protein and keeps the most common genes and DNA. This sample lists about 200,000 distinct CDR3 sequences; under 35% were detected once. The leading ten clones occupy under 4.5% of the sample. The chain links TRBV5-1 with TRBJ2-3; confidence is insufficient to name the D gene. The sequence derives from a female donor with breast cancer. Some clones in this sample may be carry-over from other donors' samples. The sequencing input was axillary lymph node tissue. The CDR3 reads as follows: CASSLEPNPSTDTQYF. DNA sequence: TGCGCCAGCAGCTTGGAACCTAACCCGAGCACAGATACGCAGTATTTT.